What follows describes a single T cell receptor (beta chain). One junction end does not reproduce the germline sequence, and a read error may be involved. Symptoms, serum thyroxine and TRAb, thyroid ultrasound, and orbital computed tomography formed the diagnostic basis. RNA transcripts yielded amplified TCR beta CDR3 regions. Second-round multiplex PCR came after first-round RT-PCR with HTBI primers. TCRdb reanalysed the multiplex PCR reads using MiXCR and keeps one entry per CDR3 protein. Of around 1,000,000 distinct CDR3 sequences in the sample, 35% to 40% are singletons; the top ten hold 11%. The data were obtained in a study of Graves' ophthalmopathy and Graves' hyperthyroidism. Germline loops: CDR1 GTSNPN, CDR2 SVGIG (reference sequence). The length of the CDR3 is 11 residues.

The sequence came from an adult man with Graves' hyperthyroidism. The sample comprised peripheral blood or thyroid tissue (not recorded which). The chain links TRBV30 to TRBJ1-1, with D unclear. CDR3 residues: CAWSVTLGGKF. As DNA, the CDR3 is TGTGCCTGGAGTGTAACCCTCGGAGGGAAATTT.